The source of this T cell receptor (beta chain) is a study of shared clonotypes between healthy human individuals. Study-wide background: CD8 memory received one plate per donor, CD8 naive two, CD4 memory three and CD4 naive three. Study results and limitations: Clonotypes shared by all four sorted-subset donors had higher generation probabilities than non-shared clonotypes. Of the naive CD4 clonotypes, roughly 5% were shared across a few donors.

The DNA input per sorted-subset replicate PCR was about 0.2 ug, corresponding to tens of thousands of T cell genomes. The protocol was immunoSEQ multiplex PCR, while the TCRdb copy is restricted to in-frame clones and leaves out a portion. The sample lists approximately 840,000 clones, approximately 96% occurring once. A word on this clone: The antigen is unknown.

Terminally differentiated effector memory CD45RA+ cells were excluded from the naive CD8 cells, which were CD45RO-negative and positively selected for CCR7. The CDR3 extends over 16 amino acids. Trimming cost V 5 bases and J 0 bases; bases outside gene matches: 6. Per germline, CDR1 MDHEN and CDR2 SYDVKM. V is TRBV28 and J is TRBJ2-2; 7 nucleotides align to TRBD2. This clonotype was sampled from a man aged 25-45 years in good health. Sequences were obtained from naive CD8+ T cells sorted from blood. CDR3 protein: CASSTQGLTNTGELFF. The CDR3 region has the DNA TGTGCCAGCAGTACGCAGGGACTAACGAACACCGGGGAGCTGTTTTTT.